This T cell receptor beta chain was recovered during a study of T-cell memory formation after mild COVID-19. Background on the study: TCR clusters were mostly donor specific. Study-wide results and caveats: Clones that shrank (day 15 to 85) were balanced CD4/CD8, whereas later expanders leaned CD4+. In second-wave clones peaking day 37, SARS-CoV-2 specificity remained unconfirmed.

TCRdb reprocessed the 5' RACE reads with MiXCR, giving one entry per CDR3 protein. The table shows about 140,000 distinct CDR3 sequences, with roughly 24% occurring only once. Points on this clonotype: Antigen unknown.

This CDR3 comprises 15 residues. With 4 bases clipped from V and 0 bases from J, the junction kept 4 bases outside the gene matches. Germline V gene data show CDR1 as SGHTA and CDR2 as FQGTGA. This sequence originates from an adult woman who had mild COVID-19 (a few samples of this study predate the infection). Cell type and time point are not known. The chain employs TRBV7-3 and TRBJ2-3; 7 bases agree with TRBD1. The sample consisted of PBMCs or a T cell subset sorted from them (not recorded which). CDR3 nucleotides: TGTGCCAGCAGCTCCTCACAGGGGAGCACAGATACGCAGTATTTT. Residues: CASSSSQGSTDTQYF.